The text below deals with one T cell receptor beta chain. Per the authors' pipeline: Cell counts per sample came from amplifying reference gene primers. Clones were sequenced by immunoSEQ multiplex PCR, and TCRdb holds only the in-frame ones, with some missing. That table gives V, J and clone size, and the DNA gave D and trimming. The data contain fewer than 500,000 clones, over 65% of them singletons. This sample stems from a study of blood T cell repertoires in COVID-19. Looking at the study overall: T cells, B-cell-depleted T cells, or PBMCs supplied cDNA or gDNA.

The specimen was peripheral blood. The receptor was isolated from a human donor with acute or convalescent COVID-19. The donor label of this sample is uncertain.

The CDR3 nucleotides read TGTGCCAGCAGCTTGCTTTTGAACACCGGGGAGCTGTTTTTT. Residues: CASSLLLNTGELFF. The chain is built from TRBV5-6 and TRBJ2-2; no clear D gene. Germline CDR1 and CDR2: SGHDT and YYEEEE. The length of the CDR3 is 14 residues. V was clipped by 1 base and J by 1 base, with 5 bases between them.